This passage covers 23 T cell receptor beta chains from one sample sequenced in a study of blood T cell repertoires in COVID-19. Generated by immunoSEQ multiplex PCR, the TCRdb table keeps only in-frame clones and is missing some. The sample includes about 290,000 clones, under 90% of them seen just once. The sequencing sample was made of peripheral blood. These receptors all stem from a woman aged 25 to 39 with COVID-19, enrolled during active disease.

V gene TRBV7-9 combines with J gene TRBJ2-1; TRBD2 matches at 11 bases. The germline gives CDR1 SEHNR, CDR2 FQNEAQ (reference sequence). This CDR3 contains 18 residues. The V gene end was trimmed by 0 bases and the J gene end by 6 bases; junction bases not matched to a gene: 10. CDR3 DNA: TGTGCCAGCAGCTTAGCTAGCGGGGGGGCCCCCCAGGGCAATGAGCAGTTCTTC. Translated, it gives CASSLASGGAPQGNEQFF.

The rearrangement uses TRBV18 and TRBJ1-6, with 10 bases matching TRBD1. With 1 base clipped from V and 1 base from J, the junction kept 4 bases outside the gene matches. The CDR3 covers 18 residues. Germline-derived CDR1 and CDR2 are KGHSH and LQKENI. Written as DNA, the CDR3 is TGTGCCAGCTCACCACTGACAGGGGGCAAGTCCTATAATTCACCCCTCCACTTT. As protein: CASSPLTGGKSYNSPLHF.

V and J are TRBV19 and TRBJ2-1, with 8 bases fitting TRBD2. The CDR3 contains 14 residues. Trimming cost V 3 bases and J 10 bases; bases outside gene matches: 8. Germline loops: CDR1 LNHDA, CDR2 SQIVND (reference sequence). CDR3 DNA sequence: TGTGCCAGTAGTATCGCTAGCGGGCCCCCGGAGCAGTTCTTC. This encodes CASSIASGPPEQFF. The whole variable domain, filled in from reference TRBV19 and TRBJ2-1, reads DGGITQSPKYLFRKEGQNVTLSCEQNLNHDAMYWYRQDPGQGLRLIYYSQIVNDFQKGDIAEGYSVSREKKESFPLTVTSAQKNPTAFYLCASSIASGPPEQFFGPGTRLTVL.

The V call is TRBV6-5, the J call TRBJ1-2; D is perhaps TRBD1 (5 bases). The CDR3 contains 12 residues. The V and J ends lost 6 bases and 6 bases respectively, with 11 bases between them. Per germline, CDR1 MNHEY and CDR2 SVGAGI. The CDR3 sequence: CASRDLQDGYTF. CDR3 sequence (DNA): TGTGCCAGCAGAGACTTACAGGATGGCTACACCTTC.

V and J are TRBV27 and TRBJ2-1; 11 bases fit TRBD2. With 5 bases clipped from V and 13 bases from J, the junction kept 13 bases outside the gene matches. This CDR3 spans 15 amino acids. Germline values: CDR1 MNHEY, CDR2 SMNVEV (reference sequence). The chain's CDR3 is CASSLNKLAGGLQFF. CDR3 nucleotide sequence: TGTGCCAGCAGTCTAAACAAATTAGCGGGGGGGCTTCAGTTCTTC.

This rearrangement joins TRBV19 to TRBJ1-5; D call uncertain. The germline V gene has CDR1 LNHDA and CDR2 SQIVND (reference sequence). This CDR3 contains 12 residues. The V and J ends lost 6 bases and 5 bases respectively, with 8 bases between them. The CDR3 protein is CASRTAYQPQHF. The CDR3 DNA is TGTGCCAGTAGAACAGCCTATCAGCCCCAGCATTTT.

This clone was counted only a few times. The gene calls are TRBV18 and TRBJ1-1; no firm D call. In germline, CDR1 is KGHSH, CDR2 LQKENI. The CDR3 has 10 amino acids. Trimming cost V 5 bases and J 8 bases, with 6 bases left between them. The CDR3 region is CASSGGEAFF. CDR3 in DNA: TGTGCCAGCTCAGGAGGGGAAGCTTTCTTT.

The J gene is TRBJ2-5, the V gene TRBV5-1; possible D gene TRBD1, 6 bases. Trimming shortened V by 4 bases and J by 2 bases, and 18 bases separated the two germline ends. The germline gives CDR1 SGHRS, CDR2 YFSETQ. The CDR3 is 16 residues long. Here the CDR3 reads CASSPPPRGGQETQYF. The CDR3 DNA reads as TGCGCCAGCAGCCCCCCTCCCCGAGGGGGTCAAGAGACCCAGTACTTC.

The chain couples TRBV4-1 to TRBJ1-2; tentatively, D is TRBD1 (6 bases). Germline CDR1 and CDR2: MGHRA and YSYEKL. V was shortened by 6 bases and J by 8 bases, with 16 bases between the two germline ends. The CDR3 has 13 residues. The CDR3 nucleotides read TGCGCCAGCAGTCTCAACGGGGGGCGAGGCTACACCTTC. Translated: CASSLNGGRGYTF.

The gene calls are TRBV18 and TRBJ1-5, with TRBD1 identical over 9 bases. Looked up from germline, CDR1 is KGHSH and CDR2 is LQKENI. V shed 5 bases and J 3 bases; nucleotides not matched to a gene: 2. This CDR3 contains 14 residues. CDR3 DNA: TGTGCCAGCTCAAAACAGGGGGCCAATCAGCCCCAGCATTTT. Encoded protein: CASSKQGANQPQHF.

The chain recombines TRBV7-8 with TRBJ1-5, with TRBD1 as a possible D gene (5 bases). Germline assignment: CDR1 SGHVS and CDR2 FQNEAQ. The CDR3 contains 15 residues. V lost 4 bases and J lost 11, with 21 bases in between. CDR3 sequence: CASSSLDTGGMSQHF. The CDR3, as DNA: TGTGCCAGCAGCTCCCTCGACACCGGGGGGATGTCCCAGCATTTT.

This sequence joins TRBV5-1 and TRBJ1-5, with D possibly TRBD1 on 6 matching bases. The CDR3 contains 16 residues. The V end was cut by 1 base, the J end by 3 bases, with 14 bases between. CDR1 and CDR2 from the germline V gene are SGHRS and YFSETQ. This chain's CDR3 is CASSLFLGGNNQPQHF. In DNA, the CDR3 is TGCGCCAGCAGCTTGTTTCTTGGGGGCAACAATCAGCCCCAGCATTTT. Drawing the rest from reference TRBV5-1 and TRBJ1-5, the complete variable domain is KAGVTQTPRYLIKTRGQQVTLSCSPISGHRSVSWYQQTPGQGLQFLFEYFSETQRNKGNFPGRFSGRQFSNSRSEMNVSTLELGDSALYLCASSLFLGGNNQPQHFGDGTRLSIL.

V is TRBV27 and J is TRBJ1-1; tentatively, D is TRBD1 (5 bases). The CDR3 extends over 14 amino acids. Germline assignment: CDR1 MNHEY and CDR2 SMNVEV (reference sequence). Between the trimmed V and J ends, which lost 3 bases and 5 bases, there was a span of 13 bases. In nucleotides, the CDR3 is TGTGCCAGCAGTTTTTCCGCCACAGGAACTGAAGCTTTCTTT. Translated: CASSFSATGTEAFF.

The chain combines TRBV3-1 (or the pseudogene TRBV3-2) with TRBJ2-7, with D perhaps TRBD1 (7 bases). V was shortened by 4 bases and J by 0 bases, with 16 bases between the two germline ends. CDR1 is LGHDT and CDR2 is YNNKEL in the germline V gene (reference sequence). This CDR3 spans 16 amino acids. The CDR3 here is CASSPLGQGGSYEQYF. CDR3 DNA sequence: TGTGCCAGCAGCCCCCTCGGGCAGGGGGGCTCCTACGAGCAGTACTTC.

The rearrangement joins TRBV29-1 to TRBJ2-1; 10 bases map to TRBD2. J lost 7 bases, V lost 4 bases, and 19 bases had no gene match. CDR3 length: 18 residues. CDR1 and CDR2 from the germline V gene are SQVTM and ANQGSEA. As DNA, the CDR3 is TGCAGCGTTGTTTCGCTAGCGGGGGCGACTCAACGGGAGAATGAGCAGTTCTTC. Residues: CSVVSLAGATQRENEQFF.

Note on this clone: Because it lacks the conserved phenylalanine or tryptophan at the end, this CDR3 is likely a read error. The DNA is omitted, as the CDR3 cannot be located on it reliably, and the CDR3 follows TCRdb's listing. This rearrangement joins TRBV5-6 to TRBJ1-1. CDR1 is SGHDT and CDR2 is YYEEEE in the germline V gene. From its first to its last residue, the CDR3 has 8 amino acids. This CDR3 reads CASSPRVC.

The chain is built from TRBV3-1 (or the pseudogene TRBV3-2) and TRBJ1-5; D is perhaps TRBD1 (6 bases). Germline V gene sequence: CDR1 LGHDT, CDR2 YNNKEL (reference sequence). This CDR3 region has 15 residues. Trimming removed 3 bases at V and 5 bases at J, with 14 bases between. The DNA for the CDR3 is TGTGCCAGCAGCCAGGGGGGGGCAGGGGATCAGCCCCAGCATTTT. Amino acids: CASSQGGAGDQPQHF.

The V and J genes are TRBV11-2 and TRBJ1-3, with a possible D match to TRBD1 (6 bases). The CDR3 consists of 15 residues. Trimming left V 5 bases short and J 2 bases short, with 13 bases between. Germline values: CDR1 SGHAT, CDR2 FQNNGV. The CDR3 DNA is TGTGCCAGCAGCCCCCGGACAGCTACTGGAAACACCATATATTTT. Translation: CASSPRTATGNTIYF. The full variable domain, rest sourced from reference TRBV11-2 and TRBJ1-3, is EAGVAQSPRYKIIEKRQSVAFWCNPISGHATLYWYQQILGQGPKLLIQFQNNGVVDDSQLPKDRFSAERLKGVDSTLKIQPAKLEDSAVYLCASSPRTATGNTIYFGEGSWLTVV.

The chain carries TRBV28 and TRBJ1-1; D is uncertain. CDR3 length: 13 amino acids. V was clipped by 6 bases and J by 0 bases, with 8 bases between them. Germline CDR1 is MDHEN and CDR2 is SYDVKM. The CDR3 protein is CASSSSLNTEAFF. For the CDR3, the DNA is TGTGCCAGCAGCTCCTCCCTGAACACTGAAGCTTTCTTT.

The chain carries TRBV19 and TRBJ1-5; no firm D call. Trimming cost V 7 bases and J 0 bases, with 13 bases left between them. Germline loops: CDR1 LNHDA, CDR2 SQIVND (reference sequence). This CDR3 has 15 amino acids. The CDR3 coding sequence is TGTGCCAGTAAGGCAGGCTCGTATAGCAATCAGCCCCAGCATTTT. As protein: CASKAGSYSNQPQHF.

This clone was observed a single time. The CDR3 reads CASGIRGGTEAFF. The CDR3 DNA follows: TGTGCCAGCGGAATCAGGGGTGGCACTGAAGCTTTCTTT. The rearrangement joins TRBV2 to TRBJ1-1; tentatively, D is TRBD1 (6 bases). This CDR3 spans 13 amino acids. Germline V gives CDR1 SNHLY, CDR2 FYNNEI. The V and J ends lost 8 bases and 4 bases respectively, with 14 bases between them.

This rearrangement joins TRBV4-2 to TRBJ2-1, with 9 nucleotides matching TRBD2. Germline CDR1 and CDR2: LGHNA and YNFKEQ. This CDR3 has 16 residues. The trim removed 0 bases at V and 7 bases at J, leaving 7 bases unmatched. CDR3 coding DNA: TGTGCCAGCAGCCAAGATCCCGCGGGGGGGCCTAATGAGCAGTTCTTC. Translation gives CASSQDPAGGPNEQFF.

The genes are TRBV21-1 and TRBJ2-3; the tabulated D call, TRBD1, remains unverified against the DNA. TRBV21-1 is a recognized pseudogene. This CDR3 region has 15 residues. In DNA, the CDR3 is TGTGCCAGCAGCAAAGTCCAGGAAGGCACAGATACGCAGTATTTT. Translating it yields CASSKVQEGTDTQYF.